The clone carrying this TCR beta chain is labeled medium-sized. Its matching antigen is unknown. After removal of 4 bases from V and 6 bases from J, the junction contained 5 bases not matched to a gene. CDR3 length: 14 residues. Germline lookup yields CDR1 LGHDT and CDR2 YNNKEL (reference sequence). A TCRbeta library incorporating unique molecular identifiers was prepared. A single record per CDR3 protein comes from TCRdb applying MiXCR to the PCR reads. This table holds about 250,000 distinct CDR3 sequences, roughly a quarter found once. The sample belongs to a study of T-cell reconstitution after alpha-beta-depleted transplantation in children. Findings and limits, study-wide: There were reportedly several hundred expanded graft clones from which alpha-beta T cells came about two months after transplant.

The TCR originated in a female patient aged 2-10 years who had a stem cell transplant for congenital amegakaryocytic thrombocytopenia, so the T cells may come from the graft donor. The gene calls are TRBV3-1 and TRBJ2-4; TRBD1 matches at 8 bases. Source: PBMCs, mostly from graft donor cells, taken 360 days after TCRalphabeta/CD19-depleted stem cell transplant. The CDR3 spells CASSPDRVRNIQYF. The CDR3 DNA follows: TGTGCCAGCAGCCCGGACAGGGTGAGAAACATTCAGTACTTC.